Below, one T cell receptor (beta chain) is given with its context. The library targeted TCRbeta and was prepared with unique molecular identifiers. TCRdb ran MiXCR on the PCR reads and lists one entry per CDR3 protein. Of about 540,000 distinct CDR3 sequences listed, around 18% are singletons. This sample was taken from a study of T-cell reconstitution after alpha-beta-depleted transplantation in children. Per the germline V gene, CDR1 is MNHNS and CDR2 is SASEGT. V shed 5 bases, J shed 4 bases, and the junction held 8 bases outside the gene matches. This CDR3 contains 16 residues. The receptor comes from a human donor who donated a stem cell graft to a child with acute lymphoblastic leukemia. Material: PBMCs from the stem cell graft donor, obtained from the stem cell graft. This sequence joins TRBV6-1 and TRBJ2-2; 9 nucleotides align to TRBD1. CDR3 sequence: CASSPLGQGSTGELFF. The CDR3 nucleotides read TGTGCCAGCAGTCCCCTAGGACAGGGGAGCACCGGGGAGCTGTTTTTT.